Listed here are 6 T cell receptor beta chains from one sample, sequenced in a study of blood T cells in healthy people across ages. A J-beta primer mix and a sample-barcoded 5' primer were used in a second PCR of roughly 6 to 11 cycles. TCRdb analysed the 5' RACE reads with MiXCR anew, one entry per CDR3 protein. The sample shows roughly 1,100,000 distinct CDR3 sequences, approximately 25% of them seen only once. In addition, the sample was reused for a study of T cells of mothers and their children.

Sequencing was performed on blood. The source of these receptors is a girl between 2 and 10 years old in good health.

This clonotype has a handful of counts. The chain is built from TRBV12-3 or TRBV12-4 and TRBJ2-2, with D possibly TRBD1 on 5 matching bases. Trimming shortened V by 6 bases and J by 6 bases, and 14 bases separated the two germline ends. The CDR3 sequence is 14 residues long. The CDR3 coding sequence is TGTGCCAGCAGAGATAGGGGTTCCCCCGGGGAGCTGTTTTTT. Amino acid sequence: CASRDRGSPGELFF.

This clonotype turned up a few times. J is TRBJ1-5 and V is TRBV27; the D is unclear. The CDR3 runs 12 residues. Germline V lookup: CDR1 MNHEY, CDR2 SMNVEV (reference sequence). Trimming took 3 bases from V and 7 from J, leaving 7 bases between them. The CDR3 coding sequence is TGTGCCAGCAGTTTCCCCGAACAGCCCCAGCATTTT. This gives the protein CASSFPEQPQHF.

The chain uses TRBV5-1 and TRBJ1-2, with no clear D. The CDR3 consists of 13 residues. Germline CDR1 reads SGHRS; CDR2 reads YFSETQ. V lost 4 bases, J lost 0 bases, and 7 bases lay in between. CDR3 residues: CASSAGSNYGYTF. CDR3 DNA sequence: TGCGCCAGCAGCGCTGGATCTAACTATGGCTACACCTTC. Complete variable domain (other parts from reference TRBV5-1 and TRBJ1-2): KAGVTQTPRYLIKTRGQQVTLSCSPISGHRSVSWYQQTPGQGLQFLFEYFSETQRNKGNFPGRFSGRQFSNSRSEMNVSTLELGDSALYLCASSAGSNYGYTFGSGTRLTVV.

The rearrangement uses TRBV29-1 and TRBJ2-5, with D possibly TRBD2 on 6 matching bases. The J call may be faulty, since TRBJ2-7 better matches the DNA end. The CDR3 extends over 13 amino acids. From germline, CDR1 is SQVTM and CDR2 ANQGSEA. The CDR3 is CSAAGTSGYEQYF. Here the CDR3 DNA reads TGCAGCGCGGCGGGGACGTCAGGGTACGAGCAGTACTTC.

This clonotype appeared a few times. The CDR3: CSASGATNEKLFF. The DNA for the CDR3 is TGCAGTGCTAGTGGGGCAACTAATGAAAAACTGTTTTTT. V and J are TRBV20-1 and TRBJ1-4; the D is unclear. Per germline, CDR1 DFQATT and CDR2 SNEGSKA (reference sequence). Trimming took 3 bases from V and 0 from J, leaving 5 bases between them. There are 13 residues in the CDR3.

The J gene is TRBJ2-1, the V gene TRBV4-2, with a weak D call TRBD1 (6 bases). V was clipped by 2 bases and J by 5 bases, with 13 bases between them. This CDR3 is 15 amino acids long. CDR1 is LGHNA and CDR2 is YNFKEQ in the germline V gene. The CDR3 DNA reads as TGTGCCAGCAGCCAAATCAGGGGCGAGGACAATGAGCAGTTCTTC. It codes for CASSQIRGEDNEQFF.